The clone carrying this T cell receptor (beta chain) was observed at least ten times. Its matching antigen is unknown. These data belong to a study of T cells in Graves' hyperthyroidism and ophthalmopathy. Amplification of TCR beta CDR3 regions used RNA as the template. Initially, a first-round RT-PCR of the TCR CDR3 employed the HTBI primer set. TCRdb called the multiplex PCR reads again in MiXCR, with one record for every CDR3 protein. Counted here are nearly 250,000 distinct CDR3 sequences, over 20% occurring once; the ten biggest clones make up roughly 32%. A NOSPECS grade of at least 4, a Clinical Activity Score of at least 3 and duration under 3 months were recorded in ophthalmopathy patients. The CDR3 totals 15 residues. Germline CDR1 reads SGHAT; CDR2 reads FQNNGV. The ends lost 5 bases at V and 5 bases at J; junction bases unmatched: 10. General study points: Blood also showed most of the thyroid clonotypes that were expanded above 0.001.

Source material: blood. This chain uses TRBV11-2 with TRBJ2-7; 9 bases are shared with TRBD2. The sequence was obtained from a woman aged 40 to 49 with Graves' ophthalmopathy. Here the CDR3 reads CASSLGRTSGHEQYF. Here the CDR3 DNA reads TGTGCCAGCAGCCTGGGACGCACTAGCGGGCACGAGCAGTACTTC.